This passage covers 25 T cell receptor beta chains from one sample sequenced in a study of CD4 T cells in relation to SARS-CoV-2 and coronaviruses. Before the COVID-19 pandemic, during about 2011-2019, CD4+ T cells were taken from unexposed donors. After less than 11 days of culture, CD4+ T cells were isolated. These TCRs are of unknown antigen specificity. Data came from immunoSEQ multiplex PCR; TCRdb stores just in-frame clones and leaves some out. The table has about 26,000 clones, over 70% seen once. Material for sequencing was CD4+ T cells from PBMCs, cultured in vitro. The receptor source for this set is a human donor in good health.

This clone was recorded once. The chain employs TRBV3-1 (or the pseudogene TRBV3-2) and TRBJ1-1; D is possibly TRBD1 (5 bases). The CDR3 runs to 15 residues. Trimming removed 1 base at V and 3 bases at J, with 12 bases between. Germline loops: CDR1 LGHDT, CDR2 YNNKEL (reference sequence). The CDR3 is CASSQVGGGDTEAFF. CDR3 bases: TGTGCCAGCAGCCAAGTCGGGGGAGGGGACACTGAAGCTTTCTTT.

V and J are TRBV4-3 and TRBJ2-3; the D gene is possibly TRBD2 (5 bases). The CDR3 runs 16 residues. Germline V CDR1 and CDR2: LGHNA, YSLEER. V was pared by 4 bases and J by 4 bases, with 18 bases between. CDR3 DNA: TGCGCCAGCAGCCCCCGGGGAGAGGGTTTGTCAGATACGCAGTATTTT. Translating gives CASSPRGEGLSDTQYF.

The chain combines TRBV12-3 or TRBV12-4 with TRBJ2-7; the D call may be TRBD1 or TRBD2 (5 bases each). Trimming stripped 5 bases from V and 4 bases from J, with 12 bases between. The CDR3 has 13 residues. This chain's CDR3 is CASSVGTTYEQYF. The CDR3 DNA is TGTGCCAGCAGTGTAGGGACGACTTACGAGCAGTACTTC.

The chain couples TRBV10-1 to TRBJ2-7; 7 bases line up with TRBD1. The germline V gene has CDR1 WNHNN and CDR2 SYGVQD (reference sequence). This CDR3 is 15 amino acids long. With V trimmed by 0 bases and J by 5 bases, 7 bases remained unmatched. As DNA, the CDR3 is TGCGCCAGCAGTGAGTCTGATAGGACAGGCGACGAGCAGTACTTC. Encoded protein: CASSESDRTGDEQYF.

The chain joins TRBV7-2 to TRBJ1-4, with 8 bases identical to TRBD1. V gave up 5 bases and J gave up 6 bases; unmatched junction bases: 8. The CDR3 is made up of 15 amino acids. The germline CDR1 and CDR2 sequences are SGHTA and FQGNSA. This CDR3 is CASSRRQGRYEKLFF. CDR3 DNA: TGTGCCAGCAGCCGCCGACAGGGGCGTTATGAAAAACTGTTTTTT.

This clone was recorded a few times. This chain uses TRBV20-1 with TRBJ1-2; weak D call: TRBD1 (6 bases). Germline-derived CDR1 and CDR2 are DFQATT and SNEGSKA (reference sequence). The germline V and J ends were trimmed by 3 bases and 5 bases, with 13 bases remaining between them. The CDR3 contains 13 residues. CDR3 in amino acids: CSASRTENYGYTF. The CDR3 DNA is TGCAGTGCTAGTCGGACAGAGAATTATGGCTACACCTTC.

The gene calls are TRBV27 and TRBJ2-1, with D possibly matching TRBD2 (6 bases). The length of the CDR3 is 18 residues. The germline V and J ends were trimmed by 0 bases and 5 bases, with 20 bases remaining between them. Germline V gives CDR1 MNHEY, CDR2 SMNVEV (reference sequence). In nucleotides, the CDR3 is TGTGCCAGCAGTTTATCGGATGGGGGACGCGGGGCCGACAATGAGCAGTTCTTC. The encoded protein is CASSLSDGGRGADNEQFF.

V is TRBV7-3 and J is TRBJ2-2; 7 bases map to TRBD1. This CDR3 is 16 amino acids long. The V and J ends lost 0 bases and 1 base, in that order; junction bases with no gene match: 2. Germline loops: CDR1 SGHTA, CDR2 FQGTGA. The CDR3 reads CASSLTGGWNTGELFF. The CDR3 region has the DNA TGTGCCAGCAGCTTAACAGGGGGCTGGAACACCGGGGAGCTGTTTTTT.

This clone was detected once. The chain employs TRBV10-2 and TRBJ1-2; D gene unclear. CDR3 length: 15 amino acids. Germline V gene sequence: CDR1 WSHSY, CDR2 SAAADI. V was cut by 0 bases and J by 4 bases, with 12 bases left in between. The CDR3: CASSESQNWGYGYTF. CDR3 sequence (DNA): TGCGCCAGCAGTGAGTCACAAAATTGGGGCTATGGCTACACCTTC.

In its sample, this clone was seen once. V gene TRBV9 combines with J gene TRBJ1-1; perhaps TRBD1 as D (6 bases). From germline, CDR1 is SGDLS and CDR2 YYNGEE. Trimming took off 3 bases at V and 3 bases at J, with 15 bases between the two ends. The CDR3 is 15 amino acids. The CDR3 reads CASSAAGGRDTEAFF. Written as DNA, the CDR3 is TGTGCCAGCAGCGCAGCCGGGGGGCGGGACACTGAAGCTTTCTTT.

The chain recombines TRBV6-5 with TRBJ1-2; D gene ambiguous. The ends were cut back, 0 bases at V and 5 bases at J, with 13 bases in the middle. Germline loops: CDR1 MNHEY, CDR2 SVGAGI. This CDR3 comprises 15 residues. This chain's CDR3 is CASSYSAGLGYGYTF. As DNA, the CDR3 is TGTGCCAGCAGTTACTCCGCGGGGTTAGGATATGGCTACACCTTC.

The chain combines TRBV11-3 with TRBJ2-2; D call uncertain. V shed 1 base and J shed 5 bases, with 8 bases lying between them. In germline, CDR1 is SGHNT, CDR2 YENEEA. This CDR3 region has 14 residues. The DNA of the CDR3 is TGTGCCAGCAGCTTAGGGCAGAATACCGGGGAGCTGTTTTTT. This encodes CASSLGQNTGELFF.

The J gene is TRBJ1-5, the V gene TRBV7-8; tentatively, D is TRBD1 (5 bases). The CDR3 runs to 14 residues. Between the trimmed V and J ends, which lost 0 bases and 9 bases, there was a span of 12 bases. Germline loops: CDR1 SGHVS, CDR2 FQNEAQ. The CDR3 loop is CASSLARGKGPQHF. The CDR3 DNA follows: TGTGCCAGCAGCTTAGCGCGGGGCAAGGGGCCCCAGCATTTT.

This clone was found once. The chain carries TRBV10-3 and TRBJ2-3; 8 positions agree with TRBD2. This CDR3 has 13 amino acids. The V gene end was trimmed by 8 bases and the J gene end by 6 bases; junction bases not matched to a gene: 7. CDR1 is ENHRY and CDR2 is SYGVKD in the germline V gene. CDR3 loop: CAIGREGQDTQYF. The CDR3 DNA sequence: TGTGCCATCGGTCGGGAGGGCCAGGATACGCAGTATTTT.

The chain links TRBV6-5 to TRBJ1-1, with 7 bases lining up with TRBD1. In germline, CDR1 is MNHEY, CDR2 SVGAGI. The CDR3 is 14 residues long. V lost 6 bases to trimming and J lost 4 bases; unmatched junction nucleotides: 8. CDR3 region: CASRYRGRSTEAFF. CDR3 nucleotides: TGTGCCAGCAGATACAGGGGTAGAAGCACTGAAGCTTTCTTT.

The V call is TRBV6-2 or TRBV6-3, the J call TRBJ2-7; TRBD1 aligns across 10 bases. Germline CDR1 reads MNHEY; CDR2 reads SVGEGT. The CDR3 sequence is 14 residues long. After removal of 6 bases from V and 4 bases from J, the junction contained 6 bases not matched to a gene. This chain's CDR3 is CASSPGQGVYEQYF. The CDR3 DNA follows: TGTGCCAGCAGCCCCGGACAGGGGGTGTACGAGCAGTACTTC.

The J gene is TRBJ2-5, the V gene TRBV3-1 (or the pseudogene TRBV3-2); 14 bases agree with TRBD2. V shed 4 bases and J 5 bases; nucleotides not matched to a gene: 3. Germline assignment: CDR1 LGHDT and CDR2 YNNKEL (reference sequence). The length of the CDR3 is 15 residues. The CDR3 is CASSPRTSGRETQYF. The CDR3 region has the DNA TGTGCCAGCAGCCCCCGGACTAGCGGGAGGGAGACCCAGTACTTC.

The V call is TRBV9, the J call TRBJ2-1, with TRBD2 identical over 12 bases. CDR1 and CDR2 (germline): SGDLS, YYNGEE. There are 16 residues in the CDR3. V lost 3 bases to trimming and J lost 2 bases; unmatched junction nucleotides: 3. The CDR3 loop reads CASSAASGGAYNEQFF. The CDR3 DNA reads TGTGCCAGCAGCGCCGCTAGCGGGGGGGCCTACAATGAGCAGTTCTTC. Full variable domain (remainder filled in from reference TRBV9 and TRBJ2-1): DSGVTQTPKHLITATGQRVTLRCSPRSGDLSVYWYQQSLDQGLQFLIQYYNGEERAKGNILERFSAQQFPDLHSELNLSSLELGDSALYFCASSAASGGAYNEQFFGPGTRLTVL.

The rearrangement links TRBV4-2 to TRBJ1-1, with D tentatively TRBD1 (6 bases). The V and J ends lost 3 bases and 8 bases respectively, with 13 bases between them. Per germline, CDR1 LGHNA and CDR2 YNFKEQ. The CDR3 sequence is 13 residues long. Here the CDR3 DNA reads TGTGCCAGCAGCCAGGCCTGGACAGTCGAAGCTTTCTTT. Its protein product is CASSQAWTVEAFF.

This clone was counted between two and nine times. The chain carries TRBV19 and TRBJ2-7; 13 bases map to TRBD2. Trimming cost V 9 bases and J 6 bases; bases outside gene matches: 8. CDR3 length equals 14 residues. Germline lookup yields CDR1 LNHDA and CDR2 SQIVND (reference sequence). This CDR3 reads CASGGLAGVGEQYF. CDR3 bases: TGTGCCAGCGGTGGACTAGCGGGAGTAGGCGAGCAGTACTTC.

The table lists this clone with a few counts. The chain uses TRBV4-2 and TRBJ1-1, with D unclear. This CDR3 contains 15 residues. V was shortened by 4 bases and J by 0 bases, with 12 bases between the two germline ends. Germline loops: CDR1 LGHNA, CDR2 YNFKEQ. The CDR3 nucleotides read TGTGCCAGCAGCCCCGGGCCTCGCTTGAACACTGAAGCTTTCTTT. Translated, it gives CASSPGPRLNTEAFF.

This sequence joins TRBV10-3 and TRBJ2-5, with D maybe TRBD1 (7 bases). Trimming removed 2 bases at V and 4 bases at J, with 14 bases between. The CDR3 is 15 amino acids. Per germline, CDR1 ENHRY and CDR2 SYGVKD. The CDR3 DNA reads TGTGCCATCAGTGAGGCTAGGGGGCGGGGAGAGACCCAGTACTTC. Amino acids: CAISEARGRGETQYF.

The rearrangement links TRBV7-8 to TRBJ2-7; the D is unclear. This CDR3 comprises 14 residues. Germline-derived CDR1 and CDR2 are SGHVS and FQNEAQ. V was cut by 2 bases and J by 0 bases, with 8 bases left in between. CDR3 in amino acids: CASSLLGSSYEQYF. DNA of the CDR3: TGTGCCAGCAGCTTACTCGGAAGCTCCTACGAGCAGTACTTC.

The CDR3 DNA sequence: TGTGCCAGCAGCCAGGGACAGGGCCATAATTCACCCCTCCACTTT. Translation: CASSQGQGHNSPLHF. V is TRBV14 and J is TRBJ1-6; 9 nucleotides match TRBD1. V lost 3 bases to trimming and J lost 5 bases; unmatched junction nucleotides: 2. Looked up from germline, CDR1 is SGHDN and CDR2 is FVKESK. The CDR3 has 15 amino acids.

V and J are TRBV6-2 or TRBV6-3 and TRBJ1-5, with 7 bases fitting TRBD1. J lost 2 bases, V lost 4 bases, and 2 bases had no gene match. The CDR3 runs to 14 residues. The germline V gene encodes CDR1 MNHEY and CDR2 SVGEGT. CDR3: CASSLGTGNQPQHF. In DNA form, the CDR3 reads TGTGCCAGCAGTTTAGGGACAGGCAATCAGCCCCAGCATTTT.